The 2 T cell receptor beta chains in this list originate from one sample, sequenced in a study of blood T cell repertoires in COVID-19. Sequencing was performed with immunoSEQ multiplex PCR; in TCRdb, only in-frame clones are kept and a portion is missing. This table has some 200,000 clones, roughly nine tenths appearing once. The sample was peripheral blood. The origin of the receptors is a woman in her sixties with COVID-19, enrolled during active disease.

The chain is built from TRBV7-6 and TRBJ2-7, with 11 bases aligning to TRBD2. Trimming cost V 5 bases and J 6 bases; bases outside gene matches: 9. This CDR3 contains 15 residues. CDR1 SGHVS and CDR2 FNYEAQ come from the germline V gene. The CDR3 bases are TGTGCCAGCAGCCCCCTTAGCGGGAGGGCCGGCGAGCAGTACTTC. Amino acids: CASSPLSGRAGEQYF.

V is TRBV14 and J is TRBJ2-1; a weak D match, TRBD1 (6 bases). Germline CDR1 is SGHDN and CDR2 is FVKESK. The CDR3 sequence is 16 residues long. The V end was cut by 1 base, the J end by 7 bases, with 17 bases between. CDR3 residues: CASSQAGQGGRNEQFF. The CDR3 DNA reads TGTGCCAGCAGCCAAGCCGGACAAGGGGGACGGAATGAGCAGTTCTTC.